This entry concerns a single T cell receptor (beta chain). In its sample, this clonotype was seen once. Its antigen has not been determined. One base away there is no much larger clone; base qualities are not given. The data originate from a study of blood T cells in healthy people across ages (dated by TCRdb to about 2015). Concerning the study at large: Template switching captured roughly one uniquely barcoded TCR beta cDNA molecule per two T cells in model experiments. To track age-related changes in TCR beta repertoire diversity, the study relied on deep sequencing normalized with unique cDNA molecular identifiers. Donors were grouped into four age groups: young (average roughly 16 years), middle-aged (less than 40), aged (about 60) and long-lived (about 82). To avoid experimental bias, donors of different ages were spread randomly across the sequencing lanes. For two donors (one aged 18 to 30 and one aged 80 or older), the study analyzed two additional independent replicas of 1 million unique cDNA reads from the same blood draw. Findings and caveats that apply to the study as a whole: As age increased, observed TCR beta diversity per million T cells dropped in a roughly linear way, and a significant reduction was already evident by age 40. Because the CMV infection status of the donors was unknown, age-related changes in expanded clonotypes may potentially have been confounded. Since profiling was done on bulk unsorted PBMCs, naive and antigen-experienced compartments could not be conclusively compared. The long-lived group showed more naive CD4+ T cells, fewer expanded clones and increased TCR diversity than the aged group, suggesting age selection. Observed TCR beta diversity correlated strongly with the percentage of naive T cells measured by flow cytometry. Total diversity estimates from one million sequenced T cells were considered lower bounds and underestimates.

Receptor libraries were prepared by 5' RACE. The run used an Illumina HiSeq 2500. A second roughly 6 to 11 cycle PCR used a sample-barcoded 5' primer and a J-beta primer mix. A template-switch 5' adaptor carrying 12 random nucleotides introduced a unique molecular identifier onto each TCR beta cDNA molecule. Each sample yielded at least 2.5 million CDR3-containing paired-end reads. The Mint cDNA synthesis kit, primed by a TRBC-specific oligonucleotide, was used to synthesize first-strand cDNA from all RNA. Following uracil-DNA glycosylase treatment, a first 18-cycle PCR with universal primers M1SS and BC2_uni_R was performed on all cDNA. In the authors' own workflow: Normalization of each sample was performed by random selection of 1 million high-quality reads, each carrying a distinct molecular identifier. Reads sharing molecular identifiers were discarded rather than binned into consensus sequences. CDR3 identification, clonotype clustering and error correction used MiTCR with a Q25 quality threshold and the strictest error-elimination algorithm. A nonparametric unseen species model with Euler transformation was used to estimate lower-bound total TCR beta diversity. TCRdb reworked the public reads: Q25 trimming with fastp, MiXCR clone assembly, productive beta chains retained. Each record represents a unique CDR3 protein, reported with the most common genes and DNA among its rows. These V and J calls are TCRdb output, not the study's own analysis. The sample table lists just over 800,000 distinct CDR3 sequences, around two thirds of them with a count of one. Roughly a quarter of the sample rests with the top ten.

Including the terminal cysteine and phenylalanine, the CDR3 comprises 14 residues. Only the CDR3 region is kept as DNA, spanning 42 bases read in frame from base 1. The CDR1 and CDR2 encoded by the germline V gene (reference sequence) are MNHEY and SMNVEV. The donors were roughly 40 Caucasian individuals from Russia, aged roughly 6 to 90 years, who were systemically healthy. Approximately 9.3 milliliters of peripheral blood were drawn from each donor into EDTA-treated Vacutainer tubes. Ficoll-Paque density-gradient centrifugation was used to isolate PBMCs, with at least 7 million obtained per sample. Total RNA, at least 6 micrograms per sample, was extracted from PBMCs with Trizol reagent. For every donor, flow cytometry on a PBMC aliquot measured the percentage of naive CD45RAhigh/CD27high T cells.

The sequenced sample consisted of blood. The TCR originated in a man younger than 45 in good health. The sequence is built from TRBV27 and TRBJ2-4, with the D segment identity uncertain. The DNA end favors TRBJ2-7, so the J call may be wrong. The bases are TGTGCCAGCAGTTTATCGATAGGACCCCGCGAGCAGTACTTC. Translated, this gives CASSLSIGPREQYF.